The T cell receptor (beta chain) described here comes from a study of cytomegalovirus exposure and HLA in healthy donors. Only a few counts were recorded for this clone. Its specificity is unknown. Germline loops: CDR1 MNHEY, CDR2 SVGAGI. Losses at the gene ends were 6 bases for V and 8 bases for J; bases not matched to a gene: 14. This CDR3 has 15 amino acids. The PCR made use of 60 Vbeta and 13 Jbeta primers. The assay was immunoSEQ multiplex PCR, and TCRdb's table has in-frame clones only and misses some. The sample yields about 130,000 clones, 80% to 90% seen once. Study-wide points: DRB1 showed the most TCR associations and HLA-C the fewest in a later analysis, as rates varied by HLA locus.

The chain is built from TRBV6-5 and TRBJ1-2; TRBD1 aligns across 8 bases. The receptor was isolated from a woman in her forties in good health and CMV-seropositive. Material for sequencing was PBMCs. The CDR3 DNA is TGTGCCAGCAGCCAGGACAGGGCCTCTCTGGGCGGCTACACCTTC. As protein: CASSQDRASLGGYTF.